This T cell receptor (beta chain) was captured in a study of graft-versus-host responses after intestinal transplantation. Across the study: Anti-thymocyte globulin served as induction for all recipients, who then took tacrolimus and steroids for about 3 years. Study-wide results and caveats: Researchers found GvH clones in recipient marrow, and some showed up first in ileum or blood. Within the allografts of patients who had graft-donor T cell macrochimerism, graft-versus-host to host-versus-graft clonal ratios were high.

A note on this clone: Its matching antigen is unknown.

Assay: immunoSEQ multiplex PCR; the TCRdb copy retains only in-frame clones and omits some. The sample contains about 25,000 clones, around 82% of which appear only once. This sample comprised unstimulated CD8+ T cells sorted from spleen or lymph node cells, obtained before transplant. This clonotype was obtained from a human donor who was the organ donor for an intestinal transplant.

This CDR3 reads CASSYTAQETQYF. The CDR3 coding sequence is TGTGCCAGCAGTTACACTGCCCAAGAGACCCAGTACTTC. The V and J genes are TRBV27 and TRBJ2-5; D gene uncertain. Trimming took 4 bases from V and 1 from J, leaving 7 bases between them. The CDR3 length is 13 residues. The V gene's germline CDR1 is MNHEY and CDR2 SMNVEV (reference sequence).